The TCR beta chain described here comes from a study of T cell responses to AZD1222 COVID-19 vaccine. TCRdb keeps only in-frame clones here, not all; method: immunoSEQ multiplex PCR. The sample has about 88,000 clones; around nine tenths are singletons. V lost 2 bases, J lost 4 bases, and 12 bases lay in between. The germline CDR1 and CDR2 sequences are WSHSY and SAAADI. This CDR3 is 15 amino acids long. This TCR was recovered from an adult who received the AZD1222 COVID-19 vaccine. The starting material was peripheral blood, obtained 28 days after the second AZD1222 dose. The rearrangement links TRBV10-2 to TRBJ1-5, with D maybe TRBD1 (5 bases). CDR3 amino acids: CASSEGQRRNQPQHF. The DNA for the CDR3 is TGCGCCAGCAGTGAGGGACAACGTCGGAATCAGCCCCAGCATTTT.